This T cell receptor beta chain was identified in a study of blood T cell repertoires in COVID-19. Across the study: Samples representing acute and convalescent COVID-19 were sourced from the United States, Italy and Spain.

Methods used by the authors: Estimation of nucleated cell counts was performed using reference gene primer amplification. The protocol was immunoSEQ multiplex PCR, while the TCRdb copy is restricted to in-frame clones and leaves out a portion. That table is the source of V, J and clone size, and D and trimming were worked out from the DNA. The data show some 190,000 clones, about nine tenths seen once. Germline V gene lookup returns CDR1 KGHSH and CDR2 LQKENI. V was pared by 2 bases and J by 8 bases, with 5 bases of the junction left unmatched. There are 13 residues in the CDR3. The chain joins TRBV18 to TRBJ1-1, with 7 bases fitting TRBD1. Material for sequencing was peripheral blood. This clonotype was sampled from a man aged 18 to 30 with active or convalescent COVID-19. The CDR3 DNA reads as TGTGCCAGCTCACCAGCCAGGGGGAGCGAAGCTTTCTTT. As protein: CASSPARGSEAFF.